These 2 T cell receptor beta chains originate from one sample sequenced in a study of blood T cell repertoires in COVID-19 (dated by TCRdb to the early 2020s). Receptors were amplified or captured by the immunoSEQ multiplex PCR assay. Sourced from immuneACCESS, this table was stored by TCRdb with only in-frame sequences that have V and J called. A share of the clones is absent; for the studies checked, an unresolved V gene accounts for under half, and the remainder has no known explanation. A total of 250,000 to 350,000 clones appear in this sample, around 90% of them only once. Around 1.1% of the sample rests with the top ten. Sequencing used PBMCs or T cells enriched from blood (not recorded which). Receptors were obtained from a young woman who had recovered from COVID-19.

This sequence joins TRBV27 and TRBJ1-4; possibly TRBD1 for D (6 bases). Looked up from germline, CDR1 is MNHEY and CDR2 is SMNVEV (reference sequence). Trimming shortened V by 5 bases and J by 7 bases, and 14 bases separated the two germline ends. This CDR3 is built from 14 residues. This CDR3 is CASSRDIRSEKLFF. The CDR3 nucleotides read TGTGCCAGCAGTCGGGACATTCGAAGTGAAAAACTGTTTTTT.

The chain is built from TRBV9 and TRBJ1-1; TRBD1 aligns across 8 bases. This CDR3 has 15 amino acids. V was pared by 4 bases and J by 8 bases, with 13 bases of the junction left unmatched. The germline gives CDR1 SGDLS, CDR2 YYNGEE. Here the CDR3 DNA reads TGTGCCAGCAGCTTCACGCCAGGGGGCGAATCCGAAGCTTTCTTT. It yields the protein CASSFTPGGESEAFF.